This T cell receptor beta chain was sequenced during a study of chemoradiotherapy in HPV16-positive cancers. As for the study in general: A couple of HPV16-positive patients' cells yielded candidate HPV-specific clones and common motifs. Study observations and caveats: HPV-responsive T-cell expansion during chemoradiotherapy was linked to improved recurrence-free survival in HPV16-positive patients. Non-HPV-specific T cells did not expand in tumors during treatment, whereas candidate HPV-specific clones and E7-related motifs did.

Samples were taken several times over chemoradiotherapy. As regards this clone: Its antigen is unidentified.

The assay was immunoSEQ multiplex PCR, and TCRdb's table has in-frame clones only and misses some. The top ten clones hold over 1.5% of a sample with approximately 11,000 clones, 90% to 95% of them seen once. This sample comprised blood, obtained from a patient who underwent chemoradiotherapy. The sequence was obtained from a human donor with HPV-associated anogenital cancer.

CDR3 region: CASGLVRGDTHYEQYF. The CDR3 nucleotides read TGTGCTAGTGGTTTGGTACGCGGGGACACCCACTACGAGCAGTACTTC. The chain combines TRBV12-5 with TRBJ2-7; D could derive from TRBD1 or TRBD2 (6 bases each). Trimming removed 0 bases from V and 3 bases from J, with 15 bases in between. The CDR3 totals 16 residues. The germline V gene has CDR1 LGHNT and CDR2 FRNRAP.